A selection of T cell receptor beta chains follows, all from one sample in a study of vaccination and CD4 T cells after COVID-19. For these TCRs, the target antigens are not known. Each CDR3 protein is one row after TCRdb ran MiXCR on the PCR reads. Of approximately 20,000 distinct CDR3 sequences in the sample, about three fifths were seen once. The specimen was CD4+ T cells from blood, cultured in vitro. These receptor sequences come from a human donor who had recovered from COVID-19. CDR3s include the opening cysteine and the closing phenylalanine or tryptophan. Each record gives: J gene, clone size, V gene, D gene, CDR3 DNA, CDR3 protein. The D gene is left open where the match is weak. Part of the rows lack a size; the others show once, few, many or a class for expanded clones.

j_gene: TRBJ2-7; abundance: .; v_gene: TRBV7-9; d_gene: TRBD1; CDR3nt: TGTGCCAGCAGCTGGGGACAGGGTGAGCAGTACTTC; CDR3aa: CASSWGQGEQYF
j_gene: TRBJ1-6; abundance: .; v_gene: TRBV3-1; d_gene: .; CDR3nt: TGTGCCAGCAGCCAGGGGCAGATTAATTCACCCCTCCACTTT; CDR3aa: CASSQGQINSPLHF
j_gene: TRBJ2-1; abundance: .; v_gene: TRBV2; d_gene: TRBD2; CDR3nt: TGTGCCAGCAGTGGAGGACTAGCGGGAGGTAATGAGCAGTTCTTC; CDR3aa: CASSGGLAGGNEQFF
j_gene: TRBJ2-3; abundance: once; v_gene: TRBV30; d_gene: .; CDR3nt: TGTGCCTGGAGTATTGGGACGCCTAGCACAGATACGCAGTATTTT; CDR3aa: CAWSIGTPSTDTQYF
j_gene: TRBJ1-1; abundance: .; v_gene: TRBV30; d_gene: .; CDR3nt: TGTGCCTGGAGTCCCCGGGGGGTTGGGGGCACTGAAGCTTTCTTT; CDR3aa: CAWSPRGVGGTEAFF
j_gene: TRBJ2-1; abundance: .; v_gene: TRBV27; d_gene: .; CDR3nt: TGTGCCAGCAGTCCTATTTTTCCGGCGGGCGAGCAGTTCTTC; CDR3aa: CASSPIFPAGEQFF
j_gene: TRBJ1-3; abundance: .; v_gene: TRBV4-2; d_gene: .; CDR3nt: TGTGCCAGCAGCCCCGGGACGGCTGAACTTATCTCTGGAAACACCATATATTTT; CDR3aa: CASSPGTAELISGNTIYF
j_gene: TRBJ1-6; abundance: .; v_gene: TRBV9; d_gene: .; CDR3nt: TGTGCCAGCAGCCAGGGACTTGGGCCCAATAATTCACCCCTCCACTTT; CDR3aa: CASSQGLGPNNSPLHF
j_gene: TRBJ2-6; abundance: .; v_gene: TRBV28; d_gene: .; CDR3nt: TGTGCCAGCAGGTTATCGGGTGCCGGGGCCAACGTCCTGACTTTC; CDR3aa: CASRLSGAGANVLTF
j_gene: TRBJ2-3; abundance: .; v_gene: TRBV29-1; d_gene: .; CDR3nt: TGCAGCGTTGACCCCTACCTGGGTACGCAGTATTTT; CDR3aa: CSVDPYLGTQYF
j_gene: TRBJ2-7; abundance: few; v_gene: TRBV3-1; d_gene: .; CDR3nt: TGTGCCAGCAGCCAAGAGCGGACAGCTTACGAGCAGTACTTC; CDR3aa: CASSQERTAYEQYF
j_gene: TRBJ2-7; abundance: .; v_gene: TRBV12-5; d_gene: .; CDR3nt: TGTGCTAGTGGGTCCGGACTGCCCCCCTACGAGCAGTACTTC; CDR3aa: CASGSGLPPYEQYF
j_gene: TRBJ1-2; abundance: few; v_gene: TRBV6-2/TRBV6-3; d_gene: .; CDR3nt: TGTGCCAGCAACCTAAGGAACGGCCTTCTATCCACCTTC; CDR3aa: CASNLRNGLLSTF
j_gene: TRBJ2-7; abundance: once; v_gene: TRBV7-3; d_gene: TRBD2; CDR3nt: TGTGCCAGCAGCTCCTCTGAGGCGGGAGAATTGTACTTC; CDR3aa: CASSSSEAGELYF
j_gene: TRBJ2-6; abundance: few; v_gene: TRBV6-2/TRBV6-3; d_gene: TRBD2; CDR3nt: TGTGCCAGCACCTATACCCCGGGACTAGTGACTGGGGCCAACGTCCTGACTTTC; CDR3aa: CASTYTPGLVTGANVLTF
j_gene: TRBJ1-1; abundance: .; v_gene: TRBV6-5; d_gene: .; CDR3nt: TGTGCCAGCAGTTTCCCGGGACGCTCTGAAGCTTTCTTT; CDR3aa: CASSFPGRSEAFF
j_gene: TRBJ2-3; abundance: .; v_gene: TRBV6-2/TRBV6-3; d_gene: .; CDR3nt: TGTGCCAGCAGTTGGGGCACAGATACGCAGTATTTT; CDR3aa: CASSWGTDTQYF
j_gene: TRBJ2-7; abundance: .; v_gene: TRBV30; d_gene: .; CDR3nt: TGTGCCTCACTCAACTATATCGGGGCTTCCTACGAGCAGTACTTC; CDR3aa: CASLNYIGASYEQYF
j_gene: TRBJ1-5; abundance: .; v_gene: TRBV12-3/TRBV12-4; d_gene: .; CDR3nt: TGTGCCAGCAGTTTCTCTTCAGGGGAATGGCCCCAGCATTTT; CDR3aa: CASSFSSGEWPQHF
j_gene: TRBJ2-3; abundance: .; v_gene: TRBV19; d_gene: .; CDR3nt: TGTGCCAGTAGTCCGGGGGGACAGGCAATCACAGATACGCAGTATTTT; CDR3aa: CASSPGGQAITDTQYF
j_gene: TRBJ2-5; abundance: .; v_gene: TRBV12-3/TRBV12-4; d_gene: TRBD2; CDR3nt: TGTGCCAGCAGTCATTCGACTAGCGGGAGAGGTACCCAGTACTTC; CDR3aa: CASSHSTSGRGTQYF
j_gene: TRBJ1-1; abundance: .; v_gene: TRBV7-2; d_gene: .; CDR3nt: TGTGCCAGCAGCTTAACCGACGGGGACACTGAAGCTTTCTTT; CDR3aa: CASSLTDGDTEAFF